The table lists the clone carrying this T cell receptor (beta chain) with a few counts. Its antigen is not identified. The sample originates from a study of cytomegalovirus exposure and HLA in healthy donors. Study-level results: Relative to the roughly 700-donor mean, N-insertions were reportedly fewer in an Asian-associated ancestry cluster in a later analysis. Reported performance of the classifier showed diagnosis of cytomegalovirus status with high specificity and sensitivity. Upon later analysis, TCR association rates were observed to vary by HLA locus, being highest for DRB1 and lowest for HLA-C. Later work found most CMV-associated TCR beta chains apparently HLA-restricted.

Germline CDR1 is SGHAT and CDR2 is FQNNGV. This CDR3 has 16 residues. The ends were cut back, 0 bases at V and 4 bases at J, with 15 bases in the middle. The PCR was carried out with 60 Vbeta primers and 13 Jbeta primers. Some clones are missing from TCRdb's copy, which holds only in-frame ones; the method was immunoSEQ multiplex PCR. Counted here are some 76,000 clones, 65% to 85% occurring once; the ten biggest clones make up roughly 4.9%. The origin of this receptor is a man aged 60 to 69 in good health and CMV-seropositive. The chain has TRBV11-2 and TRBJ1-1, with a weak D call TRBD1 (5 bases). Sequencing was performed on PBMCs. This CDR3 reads CASSLDGAGRSTEAFF. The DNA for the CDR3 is TGTGCCAGCAGCTTAGATGGGGCGGGACGGTCCACTGAAGCTTTCTTT.